Each of the 18 T cell receptor beta chains below was sequenced from the same sample in a study of human T cells and chemical hapten exposure (TCRdb year 2021). The time point label, as the study defines it: pre-sensitization, week 0. The treatment or condition label on this specimen signifies: therapeutic diphenylcyclopropenone sensitization with weekly scalp DPC. Receptor libraries were prepared by RACE. The sequencer was a NextSeq 500. The public reads were reanalyzed by TCRdb: fastp trimming at Q25, MiXCR alignment, in-frame beta chains only. For every CDR3 protein sequence, its rows merge into one entry that carries the most common genes and DNA. The sample table contains a few hundred thousand distinct CDR3 sequences; only one count was recorded for about 9% of them. The ten top clones hold about 2.5% of the sample. This sample comprised whole blood, obtained in connection with sensitization to the hapten diphenylcyclopropenone (DPC). These receptors all come from a woman aged 40 to 55 with alopecia areata. Some clones in this sample may be carry-over from other donors' samples.

This clonotype was found a few times. The rearrangement joins TRBV3-1 to TRBJ1-3, with D unresolved. The germline V and J ends were trimmed by 6 bases and 0 bases, with 9 bases remaining between them. There are 14 residues in the CDR3. Germline CDR1 LGHDT, CDR2 YNNKEL (reference sequence). The CDR3 protein is CASRTSYSGNTIYF. Here the CDR3 DNA reads TGTGCCAGCAGGACTAGTTACTCTGGAAACACCATATATTTT.

The rearrangement links TRBV7-9 to TRBJ1-1; D remains unclear. The germline V gene has CDR1 SEHNR and CDR2 FQNEAQ (reference sequence). Trimming pared 1 base from V and 4 bases from J, leaving 10 bases between. The CDR3 runs 14 residues. DNA for the CDR3: TGTGCCAGCAGCTTAGAAGGAGGCTTCACTGAAGCTTTCTTT. Amino acid sequence: CASSLEGGFTEAFF.

This clonotype was recorded at least ten times. The chain employs TRBV12-3 or TRBV12-4 and TRBJ2-1, with 12 nucleotides matching TRBD1. The CDR3 consists of 16 residues. The trim removed 3 bases at V and 6 bases at J, leaving 6 bases unmatched. The DNA of the CDR3 is TGTGCCAGCAGTTTCACCGGGACAGGGGGCCTCAATGAGCAGTTCTTC. Protein: CASSFTGTGGLNEQFF.

The sample holds a few counts of this clonotype. The genes are TRBV12-3 or TRBV12-4 and TRBJ2-7; D is perhaps TRBD1 or TRBD2 (5 bases each). The ends were cut back, 8 bases at V and 3 bases at J, with 14 bases in the middle. There are 13 residues in the CDR3. In nucleotides, the CDR3 is TGTGCCAGCGGGGGAAATCCGCTCTACGAGCAGTACTTC. It encodes CASGGNPLYEQYF.

This clonotype was detected only a few times. The chain has TRBV7-2 and TRBJ2-5; D may be TRBD1 or TRBD2 (6 bases each). The CDR3 spans 14 residues. The germline CDR1 and CDR2 sequences are SGHTA and FQGNSA. Deletions cut 1 base from V and 5 bases from J, with 11 bases between. CDR3 in DNA: TGTGCCAGCAGCTTAGACCCGGGGGCCGAGACCCAGTACTTC. Translated, it gives CASSLDPGAETQYF. The variable domain in full, with the rest retrieved from reference TRBV7-2 and TRBJ2-5, is GAGVSQSPSNKVTEKGKDVELRCDPISGHTALYWYRQSLGQGLEFLIYFQGNSAPDKSGLPSDRFSAERTGGSVSTLTIQRTQQEDSAVYLCASSLDPGAETQYFGPGTRLLVL.

This clonotype has just a few counts. This chain connects TRBV20-1 to TRBJ2-1; the match to TRBD2 covers 13 bases. The CDR3 extends over 14 amino acids. Germline V gene data show CDR1 as DFQATT and CDR2 as SNEGSKA (reference sequence). The V segment lost 7 bases and the J segment 7 bases; nucleotides outside the gene matches: 7. The CDR3 spells CSVRTSGRGNEQFF. CDR3 DNA: TGCAGTGTCCGCACTAGCGGGAGGGGGAATGAGCAGTTCTTC.

The CDR3 reads CASSYSVGGGVDTQYF. The CDR3 region has the DNA TGTGCCAGCAGTTACTCGGTTGGGGGAGGTGTTGATACGCAGTATTTT. The chain uses TRBV6-5 and TRBJ2-3; perhaps TRBD2 as D (6 bases). The CDR3 runs to 16 residues. Trimming cost V 0 bases and J 6 bases, with 16 bases left between them. Germline CDR1 is MNHEY and CDR2 is SVGAGI.

The chain recombines TRBV28 with TRBJ1-5, with no clear D. The length of the CDR3 is 14 residues. V lost 6 bases and J lost 3, with 12 bases in between. The germline V gene has CDR1 MDHEN and CDR2 SYDVKM. This CDR3 reads CASRSGSSNQPQHF. In DNA, the CDR3 is TGTGCCAGCAGGTCCGGGTCCTCCAATCAGCCCCAGCATTTT.

This clonotype was counted between two and nine times. The rearrangement joins TRBV25-1 to TRBJ1-1, with TRBD1 as a possible D gene (6 bases). This CDR3 comprises 15 residues. Trimming removed 0 bases from V and 5 bases from J, with 13 bases in between. CDR1 is MGHDK and CDR2 is SYGVNS in the germline V gene. The CDR3 nucleotides are TGTGCCAGCAGTGAATATTGGGGGGCGCGGACTGAAGCTTTCTTT. It translates to CASSEYWGARTEAFF.

This chain uses TRBV7-2 with TRBJ2-1; 8 bases fit TRBD2. There are 18 residues in the CDR3. J was trimmed by 0 bases and V by 0 bases; bases with no gene match: 7. Per germline, CDR1 SGHTA and CDR2 FQGNSA. This CDR3 is CASSLAPGGASSYNEQFF. The CDR3 bases are TGTGCCAGCAGCTTAGCGCCGGGAGGGGCTAGCTCCTACAATGAGCAGTTCTTC.

The rearrangement links TRBV7-9 to TRBJ1-5, with D hard to call. This CDR3 comprises 12 residues. V shed 5 bases and J shed 9 bases, with 11 bases lying between them. Germline lookup yields CDR1 SEHNR and CDR2 FQNEAQ (reference sequence). This chain's CDR3 is CASSVDHRPQHF. The CDR3 region has the DNA TGTGCCAGCAGCGTGGATCATAGGCCCCAGCATTTT.

In DNA form, the CDR3 reads TGCAGTGCTAGAGGGGGGATTAGCAATCAGCCCCAGCATTTT. It specifies CSARGGISNQPQHF. This chain joins TRBV20-1 and TRBJ1-5; D possibly corresponds to TRBD1 (5 bases). V was shortened by 1 base and J by 0 bases, with 7 bases between the two germline ends. Germline loops: CDR1 DFQATT, CDR2 SNEGSKA (reference sequence). This CDR3 contains 14 residues.

This clonotype showed up just a few times. V is TRBV11-1 and J is TRBJ2-4, with TRBD1 as a possible D gene (5 bases). This CDR3 has 13 amino acids. Trimming removed 2 bases at V and 6 bases at J, with 8 bases between. Germline V gives CDR1 SGHAT, CDR2 FQDESV (reference sequence). The CDR3: CASSLQGVNIQYF. The DNA for the CDR3 is TGTGCCAGCAGCTTACAGGGTGTAAACATTCAGTACTTC.

This clonotype was seen ten or more times. This chain joins TRBV28 and TRBJ2-5; 15 positions match TRBD2. The germline V gene has CDR1 MDHEN and CDR2 SYDVKM. Trimming took 7 bases from V and 5 from J; bases not matched to a gene: 5. This CDR3 contains 15 residues. The CDR3 nucleotides read TGTGCCAGCAACGGACTAGCGGGAGGGCTGGAGACCCAGTACTTC. This translates into CASNGLAGGLETQYF.

The chain combines TRBV7-3 with TRBJ2-5; 14 nucleotides match TRBD2. The CDR3 runs to 18 residues. Germline lookup yields CDR1 SGHTA and CDR2 FQGTGA. V trimming: 2 bases; J trimming: 4 bases; junction bases outside the gene matches: 9. This chain's CDR3 is CASSLGRTSGRSGETQYF. The CDR3 DNA is TGTGCCAGCAGCTTAGGGCGGACTAGCGGGAGGTCGGGAGAGACCCAGTACTTC.

A few counts support this clonotype. V gene TRBV7-2 combines with J gene TRBJ1-5, with a possible D match to TRBD1 (6 bases). The CDR3 runs to 16 residues. Trimming stripped 2 bases from V and 3 bases from J, with 14 bases between. From germline, CDR1 is SGHTA and CDR2 FQGNSA. The CDR3: CASSLNVGGPNQPQHF. CDR3 coding DNA: TGTGCCAGCAGCTTAAATGTAGGGGGTCCCAATCAGCCCCAGCATTTT.

This clonotype was counted between two and nine times. The V and J genes are TRBV20-1 and TRBJ1-1; TRBD1 aligns across 11 bases. Germline values: CDR1 DFQATT, CDR2 SNEGSKA (reference sequence). V was clipped by 6 bases and J by 4 bases; unmatched bases: 4. This CDR3 is built from 13 residues. The CDR3 DNA follows: TGCAGTGCCGGACAGGGGGCTAGCACTGAAGCTTTCTTT. This translates into CSAGQGASTEAFF.

The rearrangement links TRBV20-1 to TRBJ2-1; TRBD1 aligns across 7 bases. Germline lookup yields CDR1 DFQATT and CDR2 SNEGSKA (reference sequence). The CDR3 is made up of 14 amino acids. Losses at the gene ends were 5 bases for V and 1 base for J; bases not matched to a gene: 5. The CDR3 DNA sequence: TGCAGTGCTCCAGGGGGACAATCCTACAATGAGCAGTTCTTC. This sequence encodes CSAPGGQSYNEQFF.